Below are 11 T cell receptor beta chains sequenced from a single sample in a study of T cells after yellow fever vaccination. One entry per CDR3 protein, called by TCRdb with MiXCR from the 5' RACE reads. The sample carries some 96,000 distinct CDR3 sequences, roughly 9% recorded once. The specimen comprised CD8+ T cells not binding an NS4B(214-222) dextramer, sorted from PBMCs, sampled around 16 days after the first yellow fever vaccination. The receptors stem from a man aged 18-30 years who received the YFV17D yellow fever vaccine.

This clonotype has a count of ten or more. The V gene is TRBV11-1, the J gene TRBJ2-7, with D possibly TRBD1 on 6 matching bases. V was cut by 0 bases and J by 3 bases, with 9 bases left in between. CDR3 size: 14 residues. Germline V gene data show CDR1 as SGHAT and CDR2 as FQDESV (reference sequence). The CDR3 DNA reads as TGTGCCAGCAGCTTAGCGGAACAGGGCTACGAGCAGTACTTC. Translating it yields CASSLAEQGYEQYF. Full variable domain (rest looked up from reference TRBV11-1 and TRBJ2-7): EAEVAQSPRYKITEKSQAVAFWCDPISGHATLYWYRQILGQGPELLVQFQDESVVDDSQLPKDRFSAERLKGVDSTLKIQPAELGDSAMYLCASSLAEQGYEQYFGPGTRLTVT.

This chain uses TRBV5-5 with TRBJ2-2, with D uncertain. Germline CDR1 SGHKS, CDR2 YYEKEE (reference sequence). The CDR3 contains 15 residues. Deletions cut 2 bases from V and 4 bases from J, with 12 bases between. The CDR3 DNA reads TGTGCCAGCAGCTTAGGAGTTTTGAGCACCGGGGAGCTGTTTTTT. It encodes CASSLGVLSTGELFF. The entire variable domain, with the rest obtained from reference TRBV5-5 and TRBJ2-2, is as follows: DAGVTQSPTHLIKTRGQQVTLRCSPISGHKSVSWYQQVLGQGPQFIFQYYEKEERGRGNFPDRFSARQFPNYSSELNVNALLLGDSALYLCASSLGVLSTGELFFGEGSRLTVL.

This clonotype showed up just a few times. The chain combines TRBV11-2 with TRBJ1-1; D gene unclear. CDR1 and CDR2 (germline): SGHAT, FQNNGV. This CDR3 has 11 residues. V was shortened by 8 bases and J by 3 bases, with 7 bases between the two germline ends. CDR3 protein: CASGRYTEAFF. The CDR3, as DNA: TGTGCCAGCGGACGATACACTGAAGCTTTCTTT.

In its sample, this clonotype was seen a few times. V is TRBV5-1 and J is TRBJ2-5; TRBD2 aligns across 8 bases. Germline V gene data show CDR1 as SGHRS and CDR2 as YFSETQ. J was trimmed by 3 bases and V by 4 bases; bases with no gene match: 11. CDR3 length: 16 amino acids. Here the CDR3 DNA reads TGCGCCAGCAGCCTGGGGCGCGGGGGGACTGAAGAGACCCAGTACTTC. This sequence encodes CASSLGRGGTEETQYF.

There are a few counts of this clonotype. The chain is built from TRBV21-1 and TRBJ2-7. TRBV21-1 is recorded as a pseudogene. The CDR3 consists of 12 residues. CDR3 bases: TGTGCCAGCAGCAAAGGGATGCACGAGCAGTACGTC. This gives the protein CASSKGMHEQYV.

The CDR3 region is CSARDRGGNGNTIYF. CDR3 sequence (DNA): TGCAGTGCTAGAGATCGGGGGGGAAATGGAAACACCATATATTTT. The chain couples TRBV20-1 to TRBJ1-3; the D gene is possibly TRBD1 (5 bases). Germline CDR1 and CDR2: DFQATT and SNEGSKA (reference sequence). This CDR3 contains 15 residues. Trimming pared 0 bases from V and 3 bases from J, leaving 12 bases between.

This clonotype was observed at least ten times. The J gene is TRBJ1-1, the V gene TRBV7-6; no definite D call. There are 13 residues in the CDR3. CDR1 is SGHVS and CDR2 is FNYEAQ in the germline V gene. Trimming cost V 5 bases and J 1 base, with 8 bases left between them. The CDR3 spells CASSRGRNTEAFF. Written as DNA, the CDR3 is TGTGCCAGCAGCAGAGGACGGAACACTGAAGCTTTCTTT.

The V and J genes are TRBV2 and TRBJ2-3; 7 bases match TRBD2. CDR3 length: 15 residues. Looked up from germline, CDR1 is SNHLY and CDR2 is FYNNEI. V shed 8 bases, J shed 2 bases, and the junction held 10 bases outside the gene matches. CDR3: CASGAGTTDTDTQYF. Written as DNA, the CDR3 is TGTGCCAGCGGGGCCGGGACTACCGACACAGATACGCAGTATTTT.

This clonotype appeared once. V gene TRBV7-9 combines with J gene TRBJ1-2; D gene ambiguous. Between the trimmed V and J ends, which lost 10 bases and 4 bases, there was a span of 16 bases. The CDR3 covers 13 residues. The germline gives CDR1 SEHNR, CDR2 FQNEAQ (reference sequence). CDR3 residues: CAMSPRLLYGYTF. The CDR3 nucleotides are TGTGCCATGAGCCCCCGGCTCCTCTATGGCTACACCTTC.

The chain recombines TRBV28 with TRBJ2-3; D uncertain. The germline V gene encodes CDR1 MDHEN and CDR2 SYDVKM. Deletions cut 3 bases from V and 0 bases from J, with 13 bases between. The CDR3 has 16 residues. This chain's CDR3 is CASSLEPAGSTDTQYF. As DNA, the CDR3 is TGTGCCAGCAGTTTGGAGCCAGCAGGTAGCACAGATACGCAGTATTTT.

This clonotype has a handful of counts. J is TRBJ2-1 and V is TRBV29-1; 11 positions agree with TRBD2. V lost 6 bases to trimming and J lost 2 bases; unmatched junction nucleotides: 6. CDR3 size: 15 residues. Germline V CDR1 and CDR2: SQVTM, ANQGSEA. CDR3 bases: TGCAGCGTATACCTAGCGGGGGGAACCTACAATGAGCAGTTCTTC. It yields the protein CSVYLAGGTYNEQFF.